This TCR beta chain came from a study of early T cells in non-severe SARS-CoV-2 infection. Study information: Alpha and beta chains were unpaired, from unsorted whole-blood bulk RNA.

This clonotype was detected a few times. Trimming took 2 bases from V and 2 from J, leaving 15 bases between them. The CDR3 runs to 17 residues. The germline gives CDR1 MNHNY, CDR2 SVGAGI (reference sequence). The TCR library protocol was used to attach unique molecular identifiers. These identifiers were attached to individual cDNA molecules. Using its own MiXCR run on the 5' RACE reads, TCRdb lists one record per CDR3 protein. Counted here are 30,000 to 35,000 distinct CDR3 sequences, 4.6% occurring once; the ten biggest clones make up about 12%. Sequences were obtained from whole blood. The sequence was obtained from an adult who was a healthcare worker with PCR-confirmed SARS-CoV-2 infection or an uninfected control (not recorded which). This sequence joins TRBV6-6 and TRBJ1-4; no firm D call. The CDR3 nucleotides read TGTGCCAGCAGTTACAGAAATCGGGGTTCGACTAATGAAAAACTGTTTTTT. It specifies CASSYRNRGSTNEKLFF.